The rows below give T cell receptor beta chains drawn from one sample of a study of blood T cell repertoires in COVID-19. Here immunoSEQ multiplex PCR was the method, and the copy in TCRdb shows in-frame clones only, minus some. The data hold 150,000 to 200,000 clones, with roughly three quarters observed a single time. Specimen: peripheral blood. The receptors come from a woman between 40 and 55 years old with COVID-19, enrolled during active disease. CDR3s include the opening cysteine and the closing phenylalanine or tryptophan. A D gene is named only where the DNA matches it firmly. Part of the rows lack a size; the others show once, few, many or a class for expanded clones.

>.|TRBV9|.|TRBJ2-4
TGTGCCAGCAGCGTAGATCTAGCTGTAAACATTCAGTACTTC
CASSVDLAVNIQYF
>.|TRBV30|TRBD2|TRBJ2-1
TGTGCCTGGAGTGTGCTTAGCGGGAGACATGAGCAGTTCTTC
CAWSVLSGRHEQFF
>.|TRBV10-3|TRBD1|TRBJ2-7
TGTGCCATCAGTGTAGCAACAGGGGCCTCCTACGAGCAGTACTTC
CAISVATGASYEQYF
>.|TRBV4-2|TRBD2|TRBJ2-1
TGTGCCAGCAGCCAAGATCCCCGGGGGGCCTACAATGAGCAGTTCTTC
CASSQDPRGAYNEQFF
>.|TRBV4-3|.|TRBJ1-6
TGCGCCAGCAGCCAAACCAGGCAGATGTATTCACCCCTCCACTTT
CASSQTRQMYSPLHF
>.|TRBV3-1/TRBV3-2|.|TRBJ2-2
TGTGCCAGCAGCCATACAACGGGAACATCGGCCGGGGAGCTGTTTTTT
CASSHTTGTSAGELFF
>.|TRBV5-1|TRBD2|TRBJ2-7
TGCGCCAGCAGCCTGACTAGCGGGACCTACGAGCAGTACTTC
CASSLTSGTYEQYF
>.|TRBV12-3/TRBV12-4|.|TRBJ1-3
TGTGCCAGCAGTCTAATCTCTGGAAACACCATATATTTT
CASSLISGNTIYF
>.|TRBV12-1|.|TRBJ2-7
TGTGCCAGCAGCAGCCCAGCCCCGGGACAGGGATTCAGGCAGTACTTC
CASSSPAPGQGFRQYF
>.|TRBV3-1/TRBV3-2|.|TRBJ1-1
TGTGCCAGCAGCCAAGCTAACCGTGCAGCTTTCTTT
CASSQANRAAFF
>.|TRBV30|.|TRBJ1-6
TGTGCCTGGAACGGGGTTAAGGACTCACCCCTCCACTTT
CAWNGVKDSPLHF
>.|TRBV27|TRBD1|TRBJ1-5
TGTGCCAGCCGAAGTGCAGGGGGAAACAATCAGCCCCAGCATTTT
CASRSAGGNNQPQHF
>.|TRBV11-2|.|TRBJ1-4
TGTGCCAGCAGCTTTGGGATAGGGGGTATCTTTTCGGCTAATGAAAAACTGTTTTTT
CASSFGIGGIFSANEKLFF
>.|TRBV7-9|TRBD1|TRBJ1-2
TGTGCCAGCAGCTCGGGGACAGGGAAGGACTATGGCTACACCTTC
CASSSGTGKDYGYTF
>.|TRBV7-2|.|TRBJ2-7
TGTGCCAGCAGGCCCCCGGGCTCCTACGAGCAGTACTTC
CASRPPGSYEQYF
>few|TRBV20-1|.|TRBJ1-3
TGCAGTGCAACAAGTGGAAACACCATATATTTT
CSATSGNTIYF
>.|TRBV5-1|TRBD2|TRBJ2-5
TGCGCCAGCCGCCCTGCCTGGGAGGGGAAGACCCAGTACTTC
CASRPAWEGKTQYF
>once|TRBV19|TRBD2|TRBJ2-1
TGTGCCAGTAGTATAGAGGGGTCTAGCGGGGGGTCCCTTTACAATGAGCAGTTCTTC
CASSIEGSSGGSLYNEQFF